Presented here are 14 T cell receptor beta chains from one specimen sequenced in a study of CD8+CD57+ T cells in acquired aplastic anemia. The authors sequenced patients whose flow cytometry had shown CD8+CD57+ cell expansion. TCR beta VDJ combinations and CDR3 sequences were profiled from genomic DNA. TCRdb independently ran MiXCR on the reads; one entry per CDR3 protein. The table includes approximately 220,000 distinct CDR3 sequences, almost 50% detected once. Sequenced: sorted CD4+, CD8+, or CD8+CD57+ T cells (not recorded which) from PBMCs. The source of these receptors is a human donor with aplastic anemia.

Only a few counts were recorded for this clonotype. The genes are TRBV25-1 and TRBJ1-1; unclear D gene. The CDR3 runs to 13 residues. The germline gives CDR1 MGHDK, CDR2 SYGVNS. Deletions cut 8 bases from V and 2 bases from J, with 12 bases between. CDR3 DNA: TGTGCCAGCGGAGAAACCGATAACACTGAAGCTTTCTTT. The encoded protein is CASGETDNTEAFF.

The sample holds many counts of this clonotype. The chain uses TRBV5-1 and TRBJ2-7; TRBD1 aligns across 8 bases. Losses at the gene ends were 3 bases for V and 2 bases for J; bases not matched to a gene: 4. This CDR3 is 14 amino acids long. The germline V gene has CDR1 SGHRS and CDR2 YFSETQ. In nucleotides, the CDR3 is TGCGCCAGCAGCTCCGGACAGGGAACCTACGAGCAGTACTTC. This codes for CASSSGQGTYEQYF.

This clonotype has just a few counts. The chain employs TRBV9 and TRBJ2-5; TRBD1 is a possible D gene (6 bases). Germline loops: CDR1 SGDLS, CDR2 YYNGEE. V was cut by 3 bases and J by 1 base, with 13 bases left in between. The CDR3 is 15 amino acids. CDR3 DNA sequence: TGTGCCAGCAGCGAACTTACAGGGAGCCAAGAGACCCAGTACTTC. This gives the protein CASSELTGSQETQYF. Full variable domain (remainder filled in from reference TRBV9 and TRBJ2-5): DSGVTQTPKHLITATGQRVTLRCSPRSGDLSVYWYQQSLDQGLQFLIQYYNGEERAKGNILERFSAQQFPDLHSELNLSSLELGDSALYFCASSELTGSQETQYFGPGTRLLVL.

The chain is built from TRBV2 and TRBJ1-5; D unclear. This CDR3 has 11 residues. CDR1 and CDR2 from the germline V gene are SNHLY and FYNNEI. The germline V and J ends were trimmed by 6 bases and 5 bases, with 5 bases remaining between them. CDR3 region: CASRADQPQHF. DNA for the CDR3: TGTGCCAGCAGAGCCGATCAGCCCCAGCATTTT.

This clonotype was found a few times. The chain links TRBV18 to TRBJ2-7; D unclear. Trimming took 0 bases from V and 2 from J, leaving 17 bases between them. Germline CDR1 reads KGHSH; CDR2 reads LQKENI. This CDR3 has 17 amino acids. In nucleotides, the CDR3 is TGTGCCAGCTCACCACCTCCAGCCCGGACGGCAACCTACGAGCAGTACTTC. Translation gives CASSPPPARTATYEQYF.

This clonotype has only a few counts. The V and J genes are TRBV30 and TRBJ2-5, with TRBD2 as a possible D gene (5 bases). Germline CDR1 GTSNPN, CDR2 SVGIG (reference sequence). The V end was cut by 0 bases, the J end by 5 bases, with 16 bases between. This CDR3 is built from 15 residues. CDR3 coding DNA: TGTGCCTGGAGTGTACGTGGACTCCTCGGGGAGACCCAGTACTTC. Its protein product is CAWSVRGLLGETQYF. Variable domain in full (rest from reference TRBV30 and TRBJ2-5): SQTIHQWPATLVQPVGSPLSLECTVEGTSNPNLYWYRQAAGRGLQLLFYSVGIGQISSEVPQNLSASRPQDRQFILSSKKLLLSDSGFYLCAWSVRGLLGETQYFGPGTRLLVL.

CDR3 coding DNA: TGCAGTGTCGAGACTAGCGGGGCGAACACCATATATTTT. Translated: CSVETSGANTIYF. The chain combines TRBV20-1 with TRBJ1-3; TRBD1 might be the D (5 bases). V lost 7 bases, J lost 7 bases, and 17 bases lay in between. The CDR3 is 13 residues long. CDR1 DFQATT and CDR2 SNEGSKA come from the germline V gene (reference sequence).

The chain couples TRBV5-4 to TRBJ2-1; D call uncertain. V lost 0 bases, J lost 1 base, and 11 bases lay in between. The V gene's germline CDR1 is SGHNT and CDR2 YYREEE (reference sequence). This CDR3 has 16 residues. This chain's CDR3 is CASSLGLTASYNEQFF. In DNA form, the CDR3 reads TGTGCCAGCAGCTTGGGACTCACGGCGTCCTACAATGAGCAGTTCTTC. Full variable domain (remainder filled in from reference TRBV5-4 and TRBJ2-1): ETGVTQSPTHLIKTRGQQVTLRCSSQSGHNTVSWYQQALGQGPQFIFQYYREEENGRGNFPPRFSGLQFPNYSSELNVNALELDDSALYLCASSLGLTASYNEQFFGPGTRLTVL.

Many counts were recorded for this clonotype. The V gene is TRBV20-1, the J gene TRBJ2-7, with 8 bases matching TRBD2. CDR1 is DFQATT and CDR2 is SNEGSKA in the germline V gene (reference sequence). The V gene end was trimmed by 6 bases and the J gene end by 1 base; junction bases not matched to a gene: 20. The CDR3 has 18 residues. CDR3 region: CSARWADRLAYKSYEQYF. DNA for the CDR3: TGCAGTGCGAGGTGGGCTGACCGACTAGCGTACAAATCCTACGAGCAGTACTTC.

The count of this clonotype is one. This chain connects TRBV15 to TRBJ2-7, with 8 bases matching TRBD1. Germline loops: CDR1 LNHNV, CDR2 YYDKDF (reference sequence). The CDR3 consists of 13 residues. V lost 4 bases and J lost 4; bases outside the gene matches: 3. The CDR3 sequence: CATSTGQGYEQYF. The CDR3 DNA follows: TGTGCCACCAGCACCGGACAGGGATACGAGCAGTACTTC.

There are many counts of this clonotype. The rearrangement links TRBV5-1 to TRBJ2-2; D may be TRBD1 (6 bases). The CDR3 consists of 14 residues. V was clipped by 0 bases and J by 9 bases, with 12 bases between them. Germline V gives CDR1 SGHRS, CDR2 YFSETQ. The CDR3 DNA follows: TGCGCCAGCAGCTTGGGGACAGACTACCGGGAGCTGTTTTTT. It encodes CASSLGTDYRELFF.

The chain links TRBV5-1 to TRBJ2-3, with 10 bases identical to TRBD2. Trimming at V came to 2 bases and at J to 5 bases, leaving 2 bases not matched to a gene. The CDR3 spans 14 residues. The V gene's germline CDR1 is SGHRS and CDR2 YFSETQ. DNA for the CDR3: TGCGCCAGCAGCTTCCGACTAGCGGGAGATACGCAGTATTTT. It encodes CASSFRLAGDTQYF. The variable domain in full, completed from reference TRBV5-1 and TRBJ2-3, reads KAGVTQTPRYLIKTRGQQVTLSCSPISGHRSVSWYQQTPGQGLQFLFEYFSETQRNKGNFPGRFSGRQFSNSRSEMNVSTLELGDSALYLCASSFRLAGDTQYFGPGTRLTVL.

The table lists this clonotype with many counts. The CDR3 DNA reads TGCGCCAGCAGCTCTGACACCGGGGACACTGAAGCTTTCTTT. It specifies CASSSDTGDTEAFF. The rearrangement joins TRBV5-1 to TRBJ1-1; D is ambiguous. Germline values: CDR1 SGHRS, CDR2 YFSETQ. V lost 3 bases and J 3 bases, leaving 12 bases between the germline ends. This CDR3 contains 14 residues.

In nucleotides, the CDR3 is TGTGCCAGCAGCCAAGGGATGCGGCTAGACTCCTACGAGCAGTACTTC. It yields the protein CASSQGMRLDSYEQYF. The chain combines TRBV9 with TRBJ2-7; D gene ambiguous. The CDR3 runs to 16 residues. The V and J ends lost 4 bases and 0 bases respectively, with 17 bases between them. Germline V CDR1 and CDR2: SGDLS, YYNGEE.